The text below deals with one TCR beta chain. The antigen is unknown. All participating donors were Caucasian adults from Nashville, Tennessee. Naive CD45RA+ and memory CD45RA-negative subsets were split from CD4+ cells. The sample originates from a study of shared clonotypes between healthy human individuals. Produced via immunoSEQ multiplex PCR; TCRdb's table is partial and in-frame only. The table shows 2 million to 2.5 million clones, with approximately 90% occurring only once. The CDR3 sequence is 13 residues long. With 6 bases clipped from V and 8 bases from J, the junction kept 9 bases outside the gene matches. The germline gives CDR1 SGHRS, CDR2 YFSETQ. Notes on the study in general: What naive subsets generally showed was a larger estimated richness than memory subsets showed. A handful of donors showed sharing of about 5.5% of naive CD4 clonotypes.

The receptor was derived from a man aged 18 to 30 in good health. Some clones in this sample may be carry-over from other donors' samples. The sample taken for sequencing was naive CD4+ T cells from PBMCs. The subset: CD45RA+ positively selected. The J gene is TRBJ1-2, the V gene TRBV5-1; 8 nucleotides agree with TRBD1. Written as DNA, the CDR3 is TGCGCCAGCACCACGCAGGGGGCGTACGGCTACACCTTC. It is translated as CASTTQGAYGYTF.